The 22 T cell receptor beta chains below all came from one sample that was sequenced in a study of blood T cell repertoires in COVID-19. Sequenced by immunoSEQ multiplex PCR; TCRdb stores in-frame clones only, minus some. Counted here are 250,000 or so clones, roughly 86% occurring once; the ten biggest clones make up just under 9%. Material: peripheral blood. Every receptor here comes from a man aged 35 to 55 with active or convalescent COVID-19.

This clone was seen once. V gene TRBV11-3 combines with J gene TRBJ2-5, with 10 bases that match TRBD2. In germline, CDR1 is SGHNT, CDR2 YENEEA. The CDR3 runs 17 residues. V lost 6 bases to trimming and J lost 0 bases; unmatched junction nucleotides: 10. The CDR3: CASSLAGLALYQETQYF. DNA for the CDR3: TGTGCCAGCAGTCTAGCGGGACTAGCGCTGTACCAAGAGACCCAGTACTTC.

The chain couples TRBV3-1 (or the pseudogene TRBV3-2) to TRBJ2-1, with 9 positions matching TRBD2. Looked up from germline, CDR1 is LGHDT and CDR2 is YNNKEL (reference sequence). The CDR3 consists of 15 residues. The V segment lost 0 bases and the J segment 9 bases; nucleotides outside the gene matches: 6. The CDR3 here is CASSQELAGMSEQFF. The CDR3 DNA reads TGTGCCAGCAGCCAAGAGCTAGCGGGGATGAGTGAGCAGTTCTTC.

This chain uses TRBV7-9 with TRBJ2-2, with TRBD2 matching 11 bases. This CDR3 contains 15 residues. With 3 bases clipped from V and 9 bases from J, the junction kept 6 bases outside the gene matches. Germline V gene sequence: CDR1 SEHNR, CDR2 FQNEAQ (reference sequence). CDR3 DNA sequence: TGTGCCAGCAGCTTTGCGACTAGCGGGGAAAGGGAGCTGTTTTTT. Amino acids: CASSFATSGERELFF.

The chain combines TRBV7-7 with TRBJ2-1; D is undetermined. The CDR3 contains 13 residues. Per the germline V gene, CDR1 is SSHAT and CDR2 is FNYEAQ (reference sequence). The ends were cut back, 4 bases at V and 7 bases at J, with 11 bases in the middle. The CDR3 bases are TGTGCCAGCAGCTACCGGGTTTGGAATGAGCAGTTCTTC. This gives the protein CASSYRVWNEQFF. Drawing the rest from reference TRBV7-7 and TRBJ2-1, the complete variable domain is GAGVSQSPRYKVTKRGQDVTLRCDPISSHATLYWYQQALGQGPEFLTYFNYEAQPDKSGLPSDRFSAERPEGSISTLTIQRTEQRDSAMYRCASSYRVWNEQFFGPGTRLTVL.

The sample holds a few counts of this clone. The chain joins TRBV4-1 to TRBJ2-7; D call uncertain. Germline CDR1 reads MGHRA; CDR2 reads YSYEKL. V lost 1 base and J 0 bases, leaving 13 bases between the germline ends. This CDR3 is built from 16 residues. The CDR3 protein is CASSQVFADSSYEQYF. CDR3 nucleotides: TGCGCCAGCAGCCAAGTGTTCGCCGATAGCTCCTACGAGCAGTACTTC.

For the CDR3, the DNA is TGTGCCACCAGCGCCCGGAGGGACACTGAAGCTTTCTTT. Translating gives CATSARRDTEAFF. This chain joins TRBV15 and TRBJ1-1, with unresolved D. Germline CDR1 is LNHNV and CDR2 is YYDKDF (reference sequence). The CDR3 runs to 13 residues. The V gene lost 5 bases and the J gene lost 3 bases, with 10 bases spanning the gap.

The gene calls are TRBV18 and TRBJ1-2, with 7 bases identical to TRBD1. Germline CDR1 reads KGHSH; CDR2 reads LQKENI. J lost 5 bases, V lost 1 base, and 4 bases had no gene match. The CDR3 covers 14 residues. CDR3 sequence (DNA): TGTGCCAGCTCACCACAGGGGGCGCAATATGGCTACACCTTC. Translation gives CASSPQGAQYGYTF.

The chain combines TRBV29-1 with TRBJ2-4, with D unclear. Deletions cut 3 bases from V and 6 bases from J, with 15 bases between. Germline V CDR1 and CDR2: SQVTM, ANQGSEA. This CDR3 spans 14 amino acids. The CDR3: CSVEGSPGGNIQYF. In nucleotides, the CDR3 is TGCAGCGTTGAGGGCAGTCCTGGTGGAAACATTCAGTACTTC.

This rearrangement joins TRBV9 to TRBJ2-7, with 9 bases matching TRBD1. This CDR3 has 14 residues. The V gene's germline CDR1 is SGDLS and CDR2 YYNGEE. V was clipped by 3 bases and J by 4 bases; unmatched bases: 5. The CDR3 reads CASSAPGTGYEQYF. CDR3 nucleotides: TGTGCCAGCAGCGCCCCCGGGACAGGGTACGAGCAGTACTTC.

This chain uses TRBV5-1 with TRBJ1-6, with D unclear. This CDR3 has 14 amino acids. V lost 4 bases and J lost 8, with 13 bases in between. Germline V gene sequence: CDR1 SGHRS, CDR2 YFSETQ. CDR3 coding DNA: TGCGCCAGCAGCCCCGGACTTGGCTATTCACCCCTCCACTTT. It encodes CASSPGLGYSPLHF.

The chain uses TRBV12-3 or TRBV12-4 and TRBJ1-5; 10 positions agree with TRBD1. This CDR3 comprises 13 residues. Trimming removed 5 bases from V and 5 bases from J; junction bases left unmatched: 0. CDR3 loop: CASSGQGDQPQHF. The DNA of the CDR3 is TGTGCCAGCAGTGGACAGGGGGATCAGCCCCAGCATTTT.

On this clone itself: Other DNA variants within this sample encode the same CDR3. J is TRBJ2-3 and V is TRBV5-1, with 8 bases matching TRBD2. The CDR3 covers 15 residues. V gave up 0 bases and J gave up 0 bases; unmatched junction bases: 0. Germline values: CDR1 SGHRS, CDR2 YFSETQ. This chain's CDR3 is CASSLAGGSTDTQYF. CDR3 DNA sequence: TGCGCCAGCAGCTTGGCGGGGGGGAGCACAGATACGCAGTATTTT.

The gene calls are TRBV19 and TRBJ1-4; maybe TRBD1 (5 bases). The CDR3 has 15 residues. V was pared by 5 bases and J by 3 bases, with 13 bases between. The germline CDR1 and CDR2 sequences are LNHDA and SQIVND (reference sequence). Here the CDR3 reads CASSFGGRPNEKLFF. The CDR3 DNA reads TGTGCCAGTAGTTTCGGGGGTCGGCCTAATGAAAAACTGTTTTTT.

V and J are TRBV19 and TRBJ2-1; 9 nucleotides line up with TRBD1. This CDR3 contains 16 residues. Trimming at V came to 4 bases and at J to 5 bases, leaving 9 bases not matched to a gene. Looked up from germline, CDR1 is LNHDA and CDR2 is SQIVND (reference sequence). The CDR3 DNA follows: TGTGCCAGTAGTAACGTAGGGACAGGGACCAACAATGAGCAGTTCTTC. The encoded protein is CASSNVGTGTNNEQFF.

The gene calls are TRBV5-1 and TRBJ2-2; 8 positions match TRBD2. V dropped 1 base and J dropped 3; count of bases not matched to a gene: 2. This CDR3 comprises 15 residues. In germline, CDR1 is SGHRS, CDR2 YFSETQ. CDR3 sequence reads: CASSLRRGDTGELFF. The CDR3 coding sequence is TGCGCCAGCAGCTTGCGGCGGGGGGACACCGGGGAGCTGTTTTTT.

The chain links TRBV18 to TRBJ1-1; tentative D call: TRBD1 (6 bases). CDR1 KGHSH and CDR2 LQKENI come from the germline V gene. The CDR3 spans 14 residues. V lost 3 bases and J 4 bases, leaving 12 bases between the germline ends. This chain's CDR3 is CASSPLDRPTEAFF. In DNA, the CDR3 is TGTGCCAGCTCACCCTTGGACAGACCCACTGAAGCTTTCTTT.

This clone was observed a handful of times. Here the CDR3 reads CASSQDQARSYEQYF. CDR3 bases: TGTGCCAGCAGCCAAGATCAGGCCAGATCCTACGAGCAGTACTTC. The V call is TRBV14, the J call TRBJ2-7, with D hard to call. Trimming removed 0 bases from V and 1 base from J, with 10 bases in between. Germline-derived CDR1 and CDR2 are SGHDN and FVKESK. There are 15 residues in the CDR3.

The chain is built from TRBV10-2 and TRBJ1-2; D is undetermined. The V and J ends lost 0 bases and 6 bases respectively, with 8 bases between them. This CDR3 spans 13 amino acids. Per germline, CDR1 WSHSY and CDR2 SAAADI. DNA for the CDR3: TGCGCCAGCAGTGAGTCTCGACAAGATGGCTACACCTTC. Its translation: CASSESRQDGYTF.

Details on this clone: Other DNA sequences in the same sample also yield this CDR3. The V gene is TRBV11-2, the J gene TRBJ1-1; D gene unclear. Deletions cut 2 bases from V and 1 base from J, with 8 bases between. In germline, CDR1 is SGHAT, CDR2 FQNNGV. The CDR3 sequence is 14 residues long. The CDR3 coding sequence is TGTGCCAGCAGCTTAATGGGGAGGAACACTGAAGCTTTCTTT. Translating gives CASSLMGRNTEAFF.

This chain connects TRBV5-4 to TRBJ1-3; D gene uncertain. Germline CDR1 and CDR2: SGHNT and YYREEE (reference sequence). The CDR3 totals 17 residues. V gave up 0 bases and J gave up 4 bases, with 17 bases separating them. The DNA for the CDR3 is TGTGCCAGCAGCTTGGATCAAGCCCAGCGCGGAGGAAACACCATATATTTT. This translates into CASSLDQAQRGGNTIYF. The whole variable domain, filled in from reference TRBV5-4 and TRBJ1-3, reads ETGVTQSPTHLIKTRGQQVTLRCSSQSGHNTVSWYQQALGQGPQFIFQYYREEENGRGNFPPRFSGLQFPNYSSELNVNALELDDSALYLCASSLDQAQRGGNTIYFGEGSWLTVV.

The gene calls are TRBV18 and TRBJ1-2; TRBD1 aligns across 8 bases. The germline CDR1 and CDR2 sequences are KGHSH and LQKENI. Unmatched junction bases numbered 6, after V lost 3 bases and J lost 6 bases. The CDR3 totals 14 residues. CDR3 coding DNA: TGTGCCAGCTCACCGGGTTTACAGGGGGATGGCTACACCTTC. The encoded protein is CASSPGLQGDGYTF.

V is TRBV27 and J is TRBJ2-7, with D maybe TRBD2 (5 bases). Per germline, CDR1 MNHEY and CDR2 SMNVEV (reference sequence). CDR3 size: 15 residues. V shed 4 bases and J shed 1 base, with 14 bases lying between them. CDR3 protein: CASSSPIRGSYEQYF. The CDR3 DNA reads as TGTGCCAGCAGTTCACCCATTCGGGGTTCCTACGAGCAGTACTTC.